These 14 T cell receptor beta chains were sequenced from one sample in a study of blood T cell repertoires in COVID-19. Here immunoSEQ multiplex PCR was the method, and the copy in TCRdb shows in-frame clones only, minus some. The repertoire includes 290,000 or so clones, 85% to 90% of them detected once, and 1.3% sits in the top ten. Sequenced material: peripheral blood. The receptors derive from a man between 65 and 85 years old with acute or convalescent COVID-19.

This clone is a singleton in its sample. The chain joins TRBV10-3 to TRBJ2-2; TRBD2 matches at 10 bases. Germline CDR1 and CDR2: ENHRY and SYGVKD. The CDR3 has 19 residues. V shed 1 base and J 5 bases; nucleotides not matched to a gene: 13. The DNA for the CDR3 is TGTGCCATCAGTGAGTTAGGGAGGGCTAGCGGGAGAAGGACCGGGGAGCTGTTTTTT. Protein product: CAISELGRASGRRTGELFF.

The V and J genes are TRBV7-9 and TRBJ1-1, with 9 bases that match TRBD1. The J segment lost 3 bases and the V segment lost 5 bases, leaving 7 bases of the junction unmatched. The CDR3 runs to 15 residues. CDR1 is SEHNR and CDR2 is FQNEAQ in the germline V gene (reference sequence). The CDR3 region is CASSPSDRGDTEAFF. DNA for the CDR3: TGTGCCAGCAGCCCCTCGGACAGGGGAGACACTGAAGCTTTCTTT.

The chain links TRBV19 to TRBJ1-1, with 7 bases that match TRBD1. The germline V gene has CDR1 LNHDA and CDR2 SQIVND (reference sequence). This CDR3 region has 14 residues. V trimming: 5 bases; J trimming: 2 bases; junction bases outside the gene matches: 5. The CDR3 loop is CASSPGTVNTEAFF. The CDR3 coding sequence is TGTGCCAGTAGTCCCGGGACAGTCAACACTGAAGCTTTCTTT.

This clone was seen more than once but under ten times. The chain employs TRBV5-1 and TRBJ1-1; 8 bases align to TRBD1. V lost 6 bases, J lost 3 bases, and 7 bases stayed unmatched. The V gene's germline CDR1 is SGHRS and CDR2 YFSETQ. This CDR3 comprises 14 residues. DNA of the CDR3: TGCGCCAGCAACTGGGCGGACAGGGACACTGAAGCTTTCTTT. Encoded protein: CASNWADRDTEAFF.

This clone was counted a few times. The chain uses TRBV7-2 and TRBJ1-2, with TRBD1 matching over 8 bases. V trimming: 6 bases; J trimming: 6 bases; junction bases outside the gene matches: 6. Germline V gene data show CDR1 as SGHTA and CDR2 as FQGNSA. The CDR3 has 13 amino acids. The CDR3 loop is CASRPTTGDGYTF. The CDR3 DNA reads as TGTGCCAGCAGACCGACGACAGGGGATGGCTACACCTTC.

This clone appeared once. The chain uses TRBV12-3 or TRBV12-4 and TRBJ1-1; 8 nucleotides line up with TRBD1. Trimming took 5 bases from V and 12 from J; bases not matched to a gene: 5. This CDR3 has 11 amino acids. The CDR3 loop reads CASSRTGLTFF. CDR3 nucleotides: TGTGCCAGCAGTCGGACAGGGTTGACTTTCTTT.

The J gene is TRBJ2-1, the V gene TRBV2; possible D gene TRBD1, 6 bases. The CDR3 length is 14 residues. V lost 10 bases, J lost 0 bases, and 13 bases lay in between. The germline gives CDR1 SNHLY, CDR2 FYNNEI. CDR3: CANPDRSSYNEQFF. In nucleotides, the CDR3 is TGTGCCAACCCTGACAGGAGCTCCTACAATGAGCAGTTCTTC.

This clone was recorded a few times. This rearrangement joins TRBV28 to TRBJ1-2; tentative D call: TRBD1 (6 bases). The CDR3 length is 12 residues. Germline CDR1 reads MDHEN; CDR2 reads SYDVKM. V was shortened by 5 bases and J by 8 bases, with 12 bases between the two germline ends. The CDR3 here is CASSRYRVGYTF. As DNA, the CDR3 is TGTGCCAGCAGTCGATACAGGGTAGGCTACACCTTC.

The rearrangement joins TRBV6-2 or TRBV6-3 to TRBJ2-5; TRBD2 aligns across 14 bases. CDR3 length: 15 residues. Trimming at V came to 6 bases and at J to 5 bases, leaving 5 bases not matched to a gene. CDR1 and CDR2 (germline): MNHEY, SVGEGT. For the CDR3, the DNA is TGTGCCAGCAGCCGGACTAGCGGGGGGTCGGAGACCCAGTACTTC. Its protein product is CASSRTSGGSETQYF.

This clone was detected only a few times. The J gene is TRBJ2-7, the V gene TRBV7-2, with TRBD1 matching 9 bases. CDR1 and CDR2 from the germline V gene are SGHTA and FQGNSA. This CDR3 region has 15 residues. V lost 6 bases, J lost 3 bases, and 9 bases stayed unmatched. The CDR3 sequence: CASRKQQGAGYEQYF. In nucleotides, the CDR3 is TGTGCCAGCAGAAAACAACAGGGGGCGGGCTACGAGCAGTACTTC.

Written as DNA, the CDR3 is TGTGCCAGCAGCCAACATCGACTGGCGGGGGGGCGGCTGGAGACCCAGTACTTC. It specifies CASSQHRLAGGRLETQYF. This sequence joins TRBV14 and TRBJ2-5; 9 bases are shared with TRBD2. Germline CDR1 and CDR2: SGHDN and FVKESK. The CDR3 sequence is 18 residues long. The trim removed 2 bases at V and 5 bases at J, leaving 15 bases unmatched. Together with reference TRBV14 and TRBJ2-5, the CDR3 gives the full variable domain: EAGVTQFPSHSVIEKGQTVTLRCDPISGHDNLYWYRRVMGKEIKFLLHFVKESKQDESGMPNNRFLAERTGGTYSTLKVQPAELEDSGVYFCASSQHRLAGGRLETQYFGPGTRLLVL.

The chain is built from TRBV9 and TRBJ1-2; 7 bases fit TRBD1. Trimming removed 4 bases from V and 4 bases from J; junction bases left unmatched: 10. Germline loops: CDR1 SGDLS, CDR2 YYNGEE. The CDR3 runs to 15 residues. CDR3 sequence reads: CASSLGQSSIYGYTF. CDR3 nucleotide sequence: TGTGCCAGCAGCTTGGGACAGAGCAGCATCTATGGCTACACCTTC.

CDR3 nucleotide sequence: TGTGCCAGCAGCCAACCGATTTTAAGGGGGCCAGGGTTCGATCGGGATGTTATGTTTTTT. As protein: CASSQPILRGPGFDRDVMFF. The rearrangement links TRBV3-1 (or the pseudogene TRBV3-2) to TRBJ1-4; TRBD1 agrees at 7 bases. The germline V gene encodes CDR1 LGHDT and CDR2 YNNKEL (reference sequence). V was clipped by 2 bases and J by 15 bases; unmatched bases: 30. This CDR3 region has 20 residues.

This clone has only a few counts. The chain uses TRBV2 and TRBJ1-2; 8 nucleotides match TRBD1. The CDR3 runs 13 residues. After removal of 5 bases from V and 8 bases from J, the junction contained 7 bases not matched to a gene. Germline lookup yields CDR1 SNHLY and CDR2 FYNNEI. The CDR3 region is CASSKDRDRGYTF. For the CDR3, the DNA is TGTGCCAGCAGTAAGGACAGGGATCGGGGCTACACCTTC.